This entry lists 8 T cell receptor beta chains sequenced from one sample in a study of T cell responses to AZD1222 COVID-19 vaccine. Using immunoSEQ multiplex PCR, the repertoire was profiled, and TCRdb retains in-frame clones only, with some absent. The table shows about 180,000 clones, with around 93% occurring only once. Sequencing was performed on peripheral blood, taken 28 days after the second dose of the MenACWY control vaccine. The receptor source for this set is an adult who received the MenACWY meningococcal vaccine as a control.

This clone was counted a single time. This rearrangement joins TRBV6-6 to TRBJ1-5, with D perhaps TRBD1 (6 bases). The CDR3 runs to 15 residues. V lost 6 bases and J 1 base, leaving 13 bases between the germline ends. Germline CDR1 MNHNY, CDR2 SVGAGI (reference sequence). CDR3 region: CASSLDRWSNQPQHF. The CDR3 DNA sequence: TGTGCCAGCAGCCTAGACAGGTGGAGCAATCAGCCCCAGCATTTT.

This sequence joins TRBV28 and TRBJ1-6; no firm D call. The CDR3 totals 12 residues. Germline V lookup: CDR1 MDHEN, CDR2 SYDVKM. The V and J ends lost 6 bases and 9 bases respectively, with 9 bases between them. The CDR3: CASRASGSPLHF. The CDR3 bases are TGTGCCAGCAGGGCCAGTGGTTCACCCCTCCACTTT.

The V gene is TRBV28, the J gene TRBJ2-1, with D unresolved. Germline V CDR1 and CDR2: MDHEN, SYDVKM. Trimming took 1 base from V and 6 from J, leaving 4 bases between them. This CDR3 is built from 12 residues. The CDR3 coding sequence is TGTGCCAGCAGTTTATACGCCAATGAGCAGTTCTTC. Protein: CASSLYANEQFF.

The V call is TRBV27, the J call TRBJ1-5; 8 nucleotides line up with TRBD1. The germline V gene has CDR1 MNHEY and CDR2 SMNVEV (reference sequence). The CDR3 totals 15 residues. Unmatched junction bases numbered 5, after V lost 5 bases and J lost 2 bases. CDR3 loop: CASSAGGRGNQPQHF. The CDR3 DNA is TGTGCCAGCAGTGCAGGGGGCCGGGGCAATCAGCCCCAGCATTTT.

This chain connects TRBV5-6 to TRBJ2-1; 7 bases are a match to TRBD1. V lost 0 bases, J lost 5 bases, and 5 bases stayed unmatched. The germline CDR1 and CDR2 sequences are SGHDT and YYEEEE. There are 15 residues in the CDR3. The CDR3 sequence is CASSLGQGEDNEQFF. The CDR3 DNA reads TGTGCCAGCAGCTTGGGACAGGGAGAAGACAATGAGCAGTTCTTC.

The chain recombines TRBV6-5 with TRBJ1-3; D unclear. Germline V gene sequence: CDR1 MNHEY, CDR2 SVGAGI. V shed 6 bases and J shed 0 bases, with 6 bases lying between them. The CDR3 totals 13 residues. The CDR3 region has the DNA TGTGCCAGCAGACGAGACTCTGGAAACACCATATATTTT. Protein: CASRRDSGNTIYF.

The chain recombines TRBV5-8 with TRBJ2-5; 8 positions match TRBD1. From germline, CDR1 is SGHTS and CDR2 YDEGEE. V lost 3 bases and J lost 5; bases outside the gene matches: 9. The CDR3 is 15 amino acids. The CDR3 nucleotides are TGTGCCAGCAGCTCCGGGACAGGCCACCGGGAGACCCAGTACTTC. As protein: CASSSGTGHRETQYF.

The count of this clone is one. The V call is TRBV2, the J call TRBJ1-1; D call uncertain. Germline assignment: CDR1 SNHLY and CDR2 FYNNEI. The CDR3 contains 12 residues. V was pared by 4 bases and J by 8 bases, with 11 bases between. This CDR3 is CASSVRVGEAFF. CDR3 sequence (DNA): TGTGCCAGCAGTGTAAGGGTCGGGGAAGCTTTCTTT.